One sample yielded the 29 T cell receptor beta chains listed below, sequenced in a study of beta chain features in type 1 diabetes. Reverse transcribing all isolated RNA meant expressed TCRB transcripts were sequenced. Some clones are missing from TCRdb's copy, which holds only in-frame ones; the method was immunoSEQ multiplex PCR. The sample gives 850,000 to 900,000 clones, roughly a sixth of which show up once; around 0.02% is in the top ten. The sample comprised naive CD4+ T cells from blood. Every receptor here comes from a woman aged 18-29 years in good health.

This clone has only a few counts. The rearrangement links TRBV27 to TRBJ1-2; D not resolved. Per the germline V gene, CDR1 is MNHEY and CDR2 is SMNVEV (reference sequence). V was shortened by 4 bases and J by 2 bases, with 11 bases between the two germline ends. CDR3 length: 14 amino acids. CDR3 in amino acids: CASSSSGRNYGYTF. The CDR3 DNA is TGTGCCAGCAGTTCGTCCGGACGGAACTATGGCTACACCTTC.

This rearrangement joins TRBV7-2 to TRBJ2-1; a weak D match, TRBD2 (6 bases). Germline V gene sequence: CDR1 SGHTA, CDR2 FQGNSA. The ends were cut back, 1 base at V and 2 bases at J, with 9 bases in the middle. The CDR3 covers 15 residues. The CDR3, as DNA: TGTGCCAGCAGCTTAGTTTGGGGGGCCTACAATGAGCAGTTCTTC. Its protein product is CASSLVWGAYNEQFF.

Comments on this clone: Other nucleotide sequences in the sample specify the same CDR3. This chain connects TRBV9 to TRBJ2-1; 8 bases line up with TRBD2. The junction had 4 bases not matched to a gene; V was cut back by 0 bases and J by 2 bases. Germline CDR1 is SGDLS and CDR2 is YYNGEE. This CDR3 contains 16 residues. CDR3 sequence (DNA): TGTGCCAGCAGCGTAGCGCCGGGAGGGGCCTACAATGAGCAGTTCTTC. Translating gives CASSVAPGGAYNEQFF.

This clone was picked up a small number of times. The rearrangement uses TRBV13 and TRBJ2-3; 12 bases line up with TRBD2. CDR1 is PRHDT, CDR2 FYEKMQ, per germline (reference sequence). After removal of 0 bases from V and 4 bases from J, the junction contained 2 bases not matched to a gene. The CDR3 length is 16 residues. The DNA of the CDR3 is TGTGCCAGCAGCTTAGGGACTAGCGGGAGACCAGATACGCAGTATTTT. This encodes CASSLGTSGRPDTQYF.

This chain links TRBV7-2 with TRBJ2-7; 9 bases map to TRBD2. V lost 1 base to trimming and J lost 9 bases; unmatched junction nucleotides: 10. The germline gives CDR1 SGHTA, CDR2 FQGNSA. The CDR3 has 15 amino acids. This chain's CDR3 is CASSLDLAGIPGQYF. The CDR3 region has the DNA TGTGCCAGCAGCTTAGATCTAGCGGGGATTCCCGGGCAGTACTTC.

The chain couples TRBV6-5 to TRBJ1-2; D perhaps matches TRBD1 (6 bases). This CDR3 has 13 residues. V was shortened by 6 bases and J by 4 bases, with 12 bases between the two germline ends. Germline CDR1 and CDR2: MNHEY and SVGAGI. As DNA, the CDR3 is TGTGCCAGCAGATCCCCAGGGGCCTATGGCTACACCTTC. This translates into CASRSPGAYGYTF.

The J gene is TRBJ2-1, the V gene TRBV5-4, with 7 bases fitting TRBD2. In germline, CDR1 is SGHNT, CDR2 YYREEE (reference sequence). The length of the CDR3 is 15 residues. V gave up 0 bases and J gave up 5 bases; unmatched junction bases: 5. The CDR3 DNA follows: TGTGCCAGCAGCTTGGGACTAGCAGCAAACAATGAGCAGTTCTTC. Translated: CASSLGLAANNEQFF.

The rearrangement links TRBV28 to TRBJ1-4; no definite D call. The CDR3 is made up of 13 amino acids. V dropped 3 bases and J dropped 8 bases, with 10 bases sitting between them. From germline, CDR1 is MDHEN and CDR2 SYDVKM. In DNA, the CDR3 is TGTGCCAGCAGTTTCATCCTTGGAGAAAAACTGTTTTTT. This gives the protein CASSFILGEKLFF.

This clone occurred a few times. The chain links TRBV14 to TRBJ2-1, with 7 bases that match TRBD1. The CDR3 covers 15 residues. Germline V gene lookup returns CDR1 SGHDN and CDR2 FVKESK. The V gene end was trimmed by 2 bases and the J gene end by 7 bases; junction bases not matched to a gene: 8. The CDR3 region has the DNA TGTGCCAGCAGCCAATTAGGGGGCGTTATGAATGAGCAGTTCTTC. Translation gives CASSQLGGVMNEQFF.

This sequence joins TRBV4-3 and TRBJ1-1, with D possibly being TRBD1 (5 bases). This CDR3 has 13 amino acids. V was pared by 4 bases and J by 5 bases, with 11 bases between. Germline V gene lookup returns CDR1 LGHNA and CDR2 YSLEER. The CDR3, as DNA: TGCGCCAGCAGCCGGGAGGGGTTTACTGAAGCTTTCTTT. This sequence encodes CASSREGFTEAFF.

The count of this clone is one. The chain recombines TRBV9 with TRBJ1-4; TRBD1 matches at 9 bases. Trimming at V came to 2 bases and at J to 3 bases, leaving 2 bases not matched to a gene. This CDR3 contains 15 residues. Germline V gene data show CDR1 as SGDLS and CDR2 as YYNGEE. The CDR3 is CASSVDRGSNEKLFF. The CDR3 region has the DNA TGTGCCAGCAGCGTGGACAGGGGATCTAATGAAAAACTGTTTTTT.

This clone was found a few times. The genes are TRBV7-9 and TRBJ2-7, with 7 bases aligning to TRBD2. CDR1 and CDR2 from the germline V gene are SEHNR and FQNEAQ (reference sequence). V was clipped by 0 bases and J by 5 bases; unmatched bases: 1. This CDR3 comprises 13 residues. The DNA of the CDR3 is TGTGCCAGCAGCTTAGCGCGGGGGAACGAGCAGTACTTC. This gives the protein CASSLARGNEQYF.

The chain employs TRBV5-6 and TRBJ2-7, with D perhaps given as TRBD1 or TRBD2 (5 bases each). V shed 4 bases and J shed 0 bases, with 14 bases lying between them. Germline CDR1 SGHDT, CDR2 YYEEEE. The CDR3 is 15 amino acids. This chain's CDR3 is CASSPGRPGSYEQYF. CDR3 sequence (DNA): TGTGCCAGCAGCCCGGGACGGCCAGGCTCCTACGAGCAGTACTTC.

V gene TRBV11-2 combines with J gene TRBJ2-1; 12 bases fit TRBD2. Germline CDR1 SGHAT, CDR2 FQNNGV. CDR3 length: 14 residues. V was pared by 6 bases and J by 8 bases, with 5 bases of the junction left unmatched. The CDR3 here is CASRNLAGGYEQFF. CDR3 nucleotide sequence: TGTGCCAGCAGGAACCTAGCGGGGGGGTATGAGCAGTTCTTC.

The rearrangement joins TRBV27 to TRBJ1-3, with D possibly being TRBD1 (5 bases). Germline V gives CDR1 MNHEY, CDR2 SMNVEV (reference sequence). The CDR3 is 15 amino acids. V shed 5 bases and J shed 2 bases, with 13 bases lying between them. The CDR3 coding sequence is TGTGCCAGCAGTCTGAGCCCGGGACCTGGAAACACCATATATTTT. It is translated as CASSLSPGPGNTIYF.

There are a few counts of this clone. The rearrangement links TRBV5-1 to TRBJ2-5; the D gene is possibly TRBD2 (6 bases). The J call is uncertain, as TRBJ2-7 better fits the DNA end. The CDR3 spans 12 residues. Germline lookup yields CDR1 SGHRS and CDR2 YFSETQ. CDR3 DNA sequence: TGCGCCAGCAGCAGGGACTGGTACGAGCAGTACTTC. Translating gives CASSRDWYEQYF.

This clone was detected only a few times. The chain carries TRBV5-4 and TRBJ2-4; the D gene could be TRBD1 or TRBD2 (5 bases each). The V gene lost 2 bases and the J gene lost 9 bases, with 24 bases spanning the gap. The CDR3 consists of 17 residues. Germline CDR1 and CDR2: SGHNT and YYREEE (reference sequence). Here the CDR3 DNA reads TGTGCCAGCAGCTTAACTTTCACCGACCGGGGCATTGGCATTCAGTACTTC. This encodes CASSLTFTDRGIGIQYF.

The J gene is TRBJ2-5, the V gene TRBV5-1, with 9 bases matching TRBD1. Near its end, the DNA agrees better with TRBJ2-7, so the J call may be wrong. This CDR3 region has 15 residues. Germline CDR1 reads SGHRS; CDR2 reads YFSETQ. CDR3 DNA sequence: TGCGCCAGCAGCTTAGGGACAGGGACCCCCTACGAGCAGTACTTC. It encodes CASSLGTGTPYEQYF.

This clone showed up just a few times. This chain links TRBV19 with TRBJ1-1; no reliable D call. This CDR3 is 12 amino acids long. Germline CDR1 reads LNHDA; CDR2 reads SQIVND (reference sequence). V gave up 8 bases and J gave up 7 bases, with 14 bases separating them. CDR3 coding DNA: TGTGCCAGTTCCCTTCGGAGAAATGAAGCTTTCTTT. Amino acids: CASSLRRNEAFF.

There are many counts of this clone. V gene TRBV28 combines with J gene TRBJ2-6; 7 bases are a match to TRBD1. CDR3 length: 18 residues. After removal of 5 bases from V and 0 bases from J, the junction contained 10 bases not matched to a gene. Germline CDR1 and CDR2: MDHEN and SYDVKM. The CDR3 DNA reads as TGTGCCAGCAGTCCCCTGGGACAGACGACCTCTGGGGCCAACGTCCTGACTTTC. Amino acid sequence: CASSPLGQTTSGANVLTF.

J is TRBJ2-3 and V is TRBV7-3, with no clear D. The CDR3 covers 14 residues. Germline CDR1 SGHTA, CDR2 FQGTGA. The V and J ends lost 2 bases and 0 bases respectively, with 6 bases between them. The CDR3 loop is CASSLQSSTDTQYF. CDR3 nucleotides: TGTGCCAGCAGCTTACAAAGTAGCACAGATACGCAGTATTTT.

This clone was counted between two and nine times. CDR3 coding DNA: TGTGCCAGCAGCCTAGACCAGGGCCACGAGCAGTACTTC. As protein: CASSLDQGHEQYF. The V and J genes are TRBV7-2 and TRBJ2-7; D might be TRBD1 (5 bases). This CDR3 has 13 residues. The germline V gene has CDR1 SGHTA and CDR2 FQGNSA. Trimming took off 5 bases at V and 5 bases at J, with 13 bases between the two ends.

This clone was seen a handful of times. The gene calls are TRBV4-2 and TRBJ2-5; D may be TRBD2 (5 bases). The CDR3 extends over 15 amino acids. Germline CDR1 is LGHNA and CDR2 is YNFKEQ. V was clipped by 1 base and J by 5 bases, with 14 bases between them. CDR3 coding DNA: TGTGCCAGCAGCCAAGGGGAGCGAACTTGGGAGACCCAGTACTTC. This codes for CASSQGERTWETQYF.

This clone was counted between two and nine times. V is TRBV18 and J is TRBJ2-7, with D perhaps being TRBD1 or TRBD2 (6 bases each). CDR3 size: 15 residues. Trimming stripped 4 bases from V and 4 bases from J, with 17 bases between. Germline values: CDR1 KGHSH, CDR2 LQKENI. Here the CDR3 DNA reads TGTGCCAGCTCACTCTATGACGGGGGCCTATACGAGCAGTACTTC. As protein: CASSLYDGGLYEQYF.

This clone has only a few counts. The rearrangement joins TRBV7-2 to TRBJ2-4; 7 bases agree with TRBD2. Trimming cost V 2 bases and J 8 bases; bases outside gene matches: 6. The CDR3 totals 14 residues. Germline V gene lookup returns CDR1 SGHTA and CDR2 FQGNSA. The chain's CDR3 is CASSLREGGDIQYF. The CDR3 bases are TGTGCCAGCAGCTTAAGGGAGGGTGGAGACATTCAGTACTTC.

This clone was counted a few times. The J gene is TRBJ1-2, the V gene TRBV7-2; D unclear. CDR1 is SGHTA, CDR2 FQGNSA, per germline. The V and J ends lost 6 bases and 7 bases respectively, with 15 bases between them. The CDR3 has 13 residues. The CDR3: CASSPHAGVGYTF. The CDR3 coding sequence is TGTGCCAGCAGTCCCCATGCCGGGGTTGGCTACACCTTC.

The chain joins TRBV28 to TRBJ1-1; 8 nucleotides match TRBD1. The CDR3 extends over 17 amino acids. CDR1 is MDHEN and CDR2 is SYDVKM in the germline V gene. Losses at the gene ends were 7 bases for V and 4 bases for J; bases not matched to a gene: 17. DNA for the CDR3: TGTGCCAGCATCACCAACAGGGGGTATGAAATAGGCACTGAAGCTTTCTTT. This sequence encodes CASITNRGYEIGTEAFF.

The rearrangement joins TRBV9 to TRBJ1-6; possible D gene TRBD1, 6 bases. CDR3 size: 15 residues. V lost 3 bases and J lost 8, with 15 bases in between. CDR1 is SGDLS, CDR2 YYNGEE, per germline. The CDR3 DNA follows: TGTGCCAGCAGCGCAGGGGACCCGGCGTATTCACCCCTCCACTTT. Amino acid sequence: CASSAGDPAYSPLHF.

The chain has TRBV11-2 and TRBJ2-1; D is unclear. CDR1 is SGHAT and CDR2 is FQNNGV in the germline V gene. This CDR3 is built from 12 residues. V dropped 5 bases and J dropped 8 bases, with 10 bases sitting between them. The CDR3 DNA reads as TGTGCCAGCAGCCTTGATTTGTATGAGCAGTTCTTC. It specifies CASSLDLYEQFF.